The rows below give T cell receptor beta chains drawn from one sample of a study of blood T cell repertoires in COVID-19. Generated by immunoSEQ multiplex PCR, the TCRdb table keeps only in-frame clones and is missing some. Of 99,000 or so clones listed, roughly nine tenths are singletons. Sequenced sample: peripheral blood. The receptors were gathered from a human donor in a cohort sampled during active COVID-19. CDR3s include the opening cysteine and the closing phenylalanine or tryptophan. A D gene is named only where the DNA matches it firmly. Only some rows state a clone size, as once, few, many or a class for expanded clones.

d_call	clone_size	cdr3_length	v_call	j_call	cdr3_nt	cdr3_aa
TRBD2	.	16	TRBV10-2	TRBJ2-7	TGCGCCAGCAGTGAGTCGTCTGCGGGAGGTTATTACGAGCAGTACTTC	CASSESSAGGYYEQYF
TRBD2	.	14	TRBV7-9	TRBJ2-3	TGTGCCAGCAGCCAGGGACTAGCGGCAGATACGCAGTATTTT	CASSQGLAADTQYF
.	.	15	TRBV5-1	TRBJ1-1	TGCGCCAGCAGCTTGGAGGAGGTCAGTGGGACTGAAGCTTTCTTT	CASSLEEVSGTEAFF
.	.	16	TRBV9	TRBJ1-4	TGTGCCAGCAGCGTAGCCCCAGGGCCCTCAGGGGAAAAACTGTTTTTT	CASSVAPGPSGEKLFF
.	.	13	TRBV5-1	TRBJ2-6	TGCGCCACCGGGGAAGTGGGGGCCAACGTCCTGACTTTC	CATGEVGANVLTF
.	.	16	TRBV6-1	TRBJ1-5	TGTGCCAGCAGTGAAAACGGCTGGGCTAGCAATCAGCCCCAGCATTTT	CASSENGWASNQPQHF
TRBD2	few	18	TRBV7-2	TRBJ2-1	TGTGCCAGCAGCTTAGGAGGGGGGAGGACTAGCGTGGGCCAACGGCAGTTCTTC	CASSLGGGRTSVGQRQFF
.	.	15	TRBV9	TRBJ1-6	TGTGCCAGCAGCCCGCGGGACGGCGGGAATTCACCCCTCCACTTT	CASSPRDGGNSPLHF
.	.	17	TRBV21-1	TRBJ2-1	TGTGCCAGCAGCAAAGAGGCTAGCGGGGATCTTTACAATGAGCAGTTCTTC	CASSKEASGDLYNEQFF
.	.	14	TRBV28	TRBJ2-1	TGTGCCAGCAGCCTCTGGACAGCCACTAATGAGCAGTTCTTC	CASSLWTATNEQFF
.	.	17	TRBV14	TRBJ1-1	TGTGCCAGCAGCCAAGACTCCAACGCGGGAACCCGATTTCAAGCTTTCTTT	CASSQDSNAGTRFQAFF
TRBD2	.	16	TRBV18	TRBJ2-7	TGTGCCAGCTCCCCCGGGACTAGCGGGGGATCCTACGAGCAGTACTTC	CASSPGTSGGSYEQYF
TRBD1	once	15	TRBV4-1	TRBJ2-2	TGCGCCAGCAGCACGGGCAGGGGGCGGACCGGGGAGCTGTTTTTT	CASSTGRGRTGELFF
.	.	14	TRBV11-3	TRBJ2-7	TGTGCCAGCAGCTTAGTAGGGGGAGTGAGCGAGCAGTACTTC	CASSLVGGVSEQYF
.	.	15	TRBV24-1	TRBJ1-2	TGTGCCACCAGTGATGTCCGATCAGGCATGGGTGGCTACACCTTC	CATSDVRSGMGGYTF
.	.	14	TRBV15	TRBJ1-4	TGTGCCACCAGCAGAGAACGGTTTCGCGAAAAACTGTTTTTT	CATSRERFREKLFF
TRBD2	.	15	TRBV5-4	TRBJ2-1	TGTGCCAGCAGCCGACCGGGACTAGCGGGACCTGAGCAGTTCTTC	CASSRPGLAGPEQFF
TRBD2	.	16	TRBV10-3	TRBJ2-2	TGTGCCATCAGTGACCTACTAGCGGCGACGGGAGGGGAGCTGTTTTTT	CAISDLLAATGGELFF
TRBD2	.	14	TRBV3-1/TRBV3-2	TRBJ2-2	TGTGCCAGCAGCCAAGCGGGGGGGAACGGGGAGCTGTTTTTT	CASSQAGGNGELFF
TRBD2	once	16	TRBV11-2	TRBJ2-7	TGTGCCAGCAGCTTCACCCTAGCGGGGCCATCCTACGAGCAGTACTTC	CASSFTLAGPSYEQYF
TRBD1	.	15	TRBV7-3	TRBJ2-3	TGTGCCAGCAGCTCCCGAGGGGGCCTCACAGATACGCAGTATTTT	CASSSRGGLTDTQYF
TRBD2	.	15	TRBV7-6	TRBJ2-1	TGTGCCAGCAGCTTAGCGGGGACTAGTTTGAATGAGCAGTTCTTC	CASSLAGTSLNEQFF
TRBD2	once	17	TRBV4-3	TRBJ2-3	TGCGCCAGCAGCCAAGATAGGGCTAGCGGTTACACAGATACGCAGTATTTT	CASSQDRASGYTDTQYF
.	.	11	TRBV2	TRBJ1-2	TGTGCCGGGGGGGGACTCTATGGCTACACCTTC	CAGGGLYGYTF
TRBD1	.	15	TRBV5-6	TRBJ1-3	TGTGCCAGCAGCTGGGGACAGGGTTCTGGAAACACCATATATTTT	CASSWGQGSGNTIYF
.	.	16	TRBV4-1	TRBJ2-1	TGCGCCAGCAGCCAAGCTGGCCGGGGACTTTACAATGAGCAGTTCTTC	CASSQAGRGLYNEQFF
.	.	12	TRBV3-1/TRBV3-2	TRBJ1-2	TGTGCCAGCAGCCAGTCGTACGAGGGCTACACCTTC	CASSQSYEGYTF
TRBD1	.	15	TRBV9	TRBJ2-7	TGTGCCAGCAGCGTTGGGACAGGGGCATCCTACGAGCAGTACTTC	CASSVGTGASYEQYF
.	few	17	TRBV15	TRBJ1-5	TGTGCCACCAGCAGAGGTCCAGGATCATCGGGCAATCAGCCCCAGCATTTT	CATSRGPGSSGNQPQHF
TRBD2	.	16	TRBV18	TRBJ2-1	TGTGCCAGCTCAGCCCGGACTAGCGGGAGAGACAATGAGCAGTTCTTC	CASSARTSGRDNEQFF
.	.	15	TRBV6-6	TRBJ2-1	TGTGCCAGCAGTTATTTGGAGGGTGCCTACAATGAGCAGTTCTTC	CASSYLEGAYNEQFF
.	.	15	TRBV7-6	TRBJ2-5	TGTGCCAGCAGCCCCAGGATGGGGGGGCCAGAGACCCAGTACTTC	CASSPRMGGPETQYF
.	.	15	TRBV2	TRBJ2-1	TGTGCCAGCAGGGCGAGCGGTTATACCTACAATGAGCAGTTCTTC	CASRASGYTYNEQFF
TRBD1	.	15	TRBV9	TRBJ1-1	TGTGCCAGCAGCGTAGTGGGACAGGGGCGGGCTGAAGCTTTCTTT	CASSVVGQGRAEAFF
.	.	14	TRBV4-3	TRBJ1-2	TGCGCCAGCAGCCCCCGGACGGGGGGCTATGGCTACACCTTC	CASSPRTGGYGYTF
TRBD2	once	16	TRBV25-1	TRBJ2-1	TGTGCCAGCAGTGGGTGGACTAGCGGGATGGGTAATGAGCAGTTCTTC	CASSGWTSGMGNEQFF
.	.	17	TRBV7-3	TRBJ1-3	TGTGCCAGCAGCTTAAGAGGCGGGCAGGGGTTTGGAAACACCATATATTTT	CASSLRGGQGFGNTIYF
.	.	18	TRBV7-9	TRBJ2-5	TGTGCCAGCAGCCGTATAAAGACCGCCCGGCGGGCGCAAGAGACCCAGTACTTC	CASSRIKTARRAQETQYF
TRBD1	.	15	TRBV10-3	TRBJ1-5	TGTGCCATCAGCGGAGGGGGGACAGCCGGTCAGCCCCAGCATTTT	CAISGGGTAGQPQHF
TRBD1	.	14	TRBV7-9	TRBJ1-6	TGTGCCAGCAGCTTAAAGGGGGCGCATTCACCCCTCCACTTT	CASSLKGAHSPLHF
TRBD2	.	18	TRBV4-2	TRBJ2-5	TGTGCCAGCAGCCAGGAGGGGCTAGCGGGTTTGTTGAGAGAGACCCAGTACTTC	CASSQEGLAGLLRETQYF
.	once	16	TRBV7-9	TRBJ1-3	TGTGCCAGCAGGGGACTCGGCGCCGGTTCTGGAAACACCATATATTTT	CASRGLGAGSGNTIYF
TRBD1	.	14	TRBV27	TRBJ2-5	TGTGCCAGCAGTGACCGGGACAGGGGTGAGACCCAGTACTTC	CASSDRDRGETQYF
.	.	12	TRBV5-8	TRBJ2-3	TGTGCCAGCAGCTTACTGACAGATACGCAGTATTTT	CASSLLTDTQYF
.	.	14	TRBV14	TRBJ2-7	TGTGCCAGCAGCCAAAGGACACTCTCCTACGAGCAGTACTTC	CASSQRTLSYEQYF
TRBD1	once	15	TRBV5-1	TRBJ1-1	TGCGCCAGCAGCTTGACCGACAGGGGAATAACTGAAGCTTTCTTT	CASSLTDRGITEAFF
.	.	14	TRBV9	TRBJ2-3	TGTGCCAGCAGCGTAGTGGGCTCAACAGATACGCAGTATTTT	CASSVVGSTDTQYF
.	.	15	TRBV19	TRBJ2-5	TGTGCCAGTAGTACCCCCCCAGGCAACCAAGAGACCCAGTACTTC	CASSTPPGNQETQYF
.	.	12	TRBV12-3/TRBV12-4	TRBJ1-2	TGTGCCAGCGCGACACACGACTATGGCTACACCTTC	CASATHDYGYTF
TRBD2	.	18	TRBV10-1	TRBJ2-3	TGCGCCAACGAGTACCCAACTAGCGGAGCGCCCAGCACAGATACGCAGTATTTT	CANEYPTSGAPSTDTQYF
.	.	16	TRBV6-2/TRBV6-3	TRBJ2-1	TGTGCCAGCAGTTACCCTTCGGGGTGGCCCCACGGGGAGCAGTTCTTC	CASSYPSGWPHGEQFF
TRBD1	.	14	TRBV28	TRBJ2-1	TGTGCCAGCAGACCCGGGACAGGGGTTAATGAGCAGTTCTTC	CASRPGTGVNEQFF
TRBD1	.	13	TRBV28	TRBJ1-1	TGTGCCAGCAGGCGACAGGGTAACACTGAAGCTTTCTTT	CASRRQGNTEAFF
.	.	12	TRBV30	TRBJ1-2	TGTGCCACCCAACAGTATAACTATGGCTACACCTTC	CATQQYNYGYTF
.	.	14	TRBV11-3	TRBJ2-3	TGTGCCAGCAGCTTAGACGGGAGTCTAGATACGCAGTATTTT	CASSLDGSLDTQYF